The 31 T cell receptor beta chains listed next were all sequenced from one sample in a study of shared clonotypes between healthy human individuals. Here immunoSEQ multiplex PCR was the method, and the copy in TCRdb shows in-frame clones only, minus some. Among more than 1.2 million clones listed, around 98.5% were seen once. The sample taken for sequencing was naive CD4+ T cells sorted from blood. Subset indicated: CD45RA+ positively selected. The receptor set was obtained from a man aged 25 to 40 in good health.

The chain uses TRBV5-1 and TRBJ2-7, with a weak D call TRBD1 (6 bases). With 2 bases removed from V and 4 bases from J, the gap between germline ends came to 19 bases. Germline V lookup: CDR1 SGHRS, CDR2 YFSETQ. This CDR3 is 16 amino acids long. The CDR3 reads CASSFQGTRIVYEQYF. The CDR3 DNA is TGCGCCAGCAGCTTCCAGGGGACCCGGATCGTATACGAGCAGTACTTC. Based on the CDR3 plus reference TRBV5-1 and TRBJ2-7, the full variable domain is KAGVTQTPRYLIKTRGQQVTLSCSPISGHRSVSWYQQTPGQGLQFLFEYFSETQRNKGNFPGRFSGRQFSNSRSEMNVSTLELGDSALYLCASSFQGTRIVYEQYFGPGTRLTVT.

V is TRBV29-1 and J is TRBJ1-2; possible D gene TRBD1, 6 bases. V was shortened by 4 bases and J by 7 bases, with 10 bases between the two germline ends. The CDR3 runs to 11 residues. The germline V gene has CDR1 SQVTM and CDR2 ANQGSEA. CDR3 amino acids: CSVGGGAGYTF. The CDR3 DNA follows: TGCAGCGTTGGAGGGGGGGCTGGCTACACCTTC.

This clone was detected once. V usage is TRBV7-3 and J usage is TRBJ1-5, with TRBD1 matching 9 bases. The CDR3 has 17 residues. Germline lookup yields CDR1 SGHTA and CDR2 FQGTGA. With V trimmed by 1 base and J by 1 base, 5 bases remained unmatched. Here the CDR3 DNA reads TGTGCCAGCAGCTTAATGGGACAGGGTGTAAGCAATCAGCCCCAGCATTTT. This sequence encodes CASSLMGQGVSNQPQHF.

The sample holds one count of this clone. The same CDR3 arises from other DNA sequences in this sample as well. J is TRBJ2-3 and V is TRBV18, with D hard to call. The CDR3 is 12 amino acids. The germline V gene has CDR1 KGHSH and CDR2 LQKENI. V was pared by 4 bases and J by 0 bases, with 2 bases between. The CDR3 nucleotides are TGTGCCAGCTCACGGAGCACAGATACGCAGTATTTT. Translation gives CASSRSTDTQYF.

This chain connects TRBV7-2 to TRBJ2-1, with D unclear. V was cut by 5 bases and J by 0 bases, with 11 bases left in between. Germline V gene data show CDR1 as SGHTA and CDR2 as FQGNSA. The CDR3 extends over 15 amino acids. The CDR3 sequence is CASSPRVSSYNEQFF. Written as DNA, the CDR3 is TGTGCCAGCAGCCCCCGGGTCAGCTCCTACAATGAGCAGTTCTTC.

The J gene is TRBJ2-7, the V gene TRBV5-4; possibly TRBD2 for D (7 bases). V dropped 4 bases and J dropped 4 bases, with 18 bases sitting between them. CDR3 length: 15 residues. CDR1 is SGHNT, CDR2 YYREEE, per germline (reference sequence). The CDR3 here is CASSPGGGVSYEQYF. CDR3 DNA: TGTGCCAGCAGCCCCGGCGGGGGCGTAAGTTACGAGCAGTACTTC.

V usage is TRBV29-1 and J usage is TRBJ2-1, with 10 bases identical to TRBD2. J lost 1 base, V lost 4 bases, and 10 bases had no gene match. From germline, CDR1 is SQVTM and CDR2 ANQGSEA. This CDR3 contains 17 residues. CDR3 nucleotides: TGCAGCGTTGGTTTAATACGAGCGGGAGGGTCCTACAATGAGCAGTTCTTC. It yields the protein CSVGLIRAGGSYNEQFF.

This chain connects TRBV7-6 to TRBJ2-7; D may be TRBD2 (6 bases). V gave up 2 bases and J gave up 0 bases, with 8 bases separating them. The germline V gene encodes CDR1 SGHVS and CDR2 FNYEAQ. The CDR3 length is 14 residues. CDR3 sequence: CASSLREDSYEQYF. The CDR3 DNA sequence: TGTGCCAGCAGCTTAAGGGAGGACTCCTACGAGCAGTACTTC. The full variable domain, with the rest looked up from reference TRBV7-6 and TRBJ2-7, is GAGVSQSPRYKVTKRGQDVALRCDPISGHVSLYWYRQALGQGPEFLTYFNYEAQQDKSGLPNDRFSAERPEGSISTLTIQRTEQRDSAMYRCASSLREDSYEQYFGPGTRLTVT.

J is TRBJ1-1 and V is TRBV7-2; possibly TRBD1 for D (5 bases). Trimming left V 5 bases short and J 7 bases short, with 8 bases between. Per the germline V gene, CDR1 is SGHTA and CDR2 is FQGNSA. The CDR3 loop spans 11 amino acids. CDR3 loop: CASSARGEAFF. CDR3 in DNA: TGTGCCAGCAGCGCAAGGGGTGAAGCTTTCTTT. The variable domain in full, with the rest retrieved from reference TRBV7-2 and TRBJ1-1, is GAGVSQSPSNKVTEKGKDVELRCDPISGHTALYWYRQSLGQGLEFLIYFQGNSAPDKSGLPSDRFSAERTGGSVSTLTIQRTQQEDSAVYLCASSARGEAFFGQGTRLTVV.

This chain links TRBV5-1 with TRBJ1-4; D is undetermined. V lost 0 bases and J lost 4, with 10 bases in between. CDR1 and CDR2 from the germline V gene are SGHRS and YFSETQ. This CDR3 has 15 amino acids. CDR3 sequence: CASSLVGLFNEKLFF. Written as DNA, the CDR3 is TGCGCCAGCAGCTTGGTTGGCTTATTTAATGAAAAACTGTTTTTT.

J is TRBJ2-3 and V is TRBV5-1, with 7 nucleotides matching TRBD2. The CDR3 consists of 16 residues. J gave up 5 bases and V 4 bases, and 13 bases lay outside the gene matches. Germline CDR1 and CDR2: SGHRS and YFSETQ. CDR3 amino acids: CASSKKGGQGLDTQYF. The CDR3 DNA sequence: TGCGCCAGCAGCAAAAAGGGAGGGCAGGGTTTAGATACGCAGTATTTT. The full variable domain, with the rest looked up from reference TRBV5-1 and TRBJ2-3, is KAGVTQTPRYLIKTRGQQVTLSCSPISGHRSVSWYQQTPGQGLQFLFEYFSETQRNKGNFPGRFSGRQFSNSRSEMNVSTLELGDSALYLCASSKKGGQGLDTQYFGPGTRLTVL.

V is TRBV14 and J is TRBJ1-5; the D is unclear. The CDR3 has 18 amino acids. The ends were cut back, 0 bases at V and 2 bases at J, with 17 bases in the middle. Per germline, CDR1 SGHDN and CDR2 FVKESK. CDR3 nucleotides: TGTGCCAGCAGCCAAGATGATAGTTTTGCGGGTTGCAATCAGCCCCAGCATTTT. It encodes CASSQDDSFAGCNQPQHF.

This chain's CDR3 is CASSLGGTEIFGELFF. The CDR3 nucleotides read TGTGCCAGCAGCTTAGGCGGGACAGAGATATTCGGGGAGCTGTTTTTT. V usage is TRBV7-3 and J usage is TRBJ2-2; possible D gene TRBD1, 7 bases. The CDR3 runs to 16 residues. The V end lost 2 bases, the J end lost 7 bases, and 17 bases lay between the germline ends. In germline, CDR1 is SGHTA, CDR2 FQGTGA.

The chain combines TRBV28 with TRBJ2-7; the match to TRBD1 covers 8 bases. Germline V gene data show CDR1 as MDHEN and CDR2 as SYDVKM. The CDR3 is 15 amino acids. With V trimmed by 4 bases and J by 3 bases, 8 bases remained unmatched. The CDR3 nucleotides read TGTGCCAGCAGTTCCAGGGGGCGCCGCTACTACGAGCAGTACTTC. Translation gives CASSSRGRRYYEQYF.

The V gene is TRBV4-1, the J gene TRBJ2-7; 13 bases are shared with TRBD2. Unmatched junction bases numbered 8, after V lost 0 bases and J lost 6 bases. CDR1 MGHRA and CDR2 YSYEKL come from the germline V gene. The CDR3 is 17 residues long. As DNA, the CDR3 is TGCGCCAGCAGCCAAGATCGGGGACTAGCGGGATGGGCCGAGCAGTACTTC. This codes for CASSQDRGLAGWAEQYF.

The chain carries TRBV27 and TRBJ2-7; D remains ambiguous. The CDR3 extends over 14 amino acids. Germline V gene sequence: CDR1 MNHEY, CDR2 SMNVEV (reference sequence). V lost 0 bases and J 7 bases, leaving 13 bases between the germline ends. The CDR3 is CASSLSFQPEEQYF. The CDR3 DNA reads as TGTGCCAGCAGTTTATCGTTTCAGCCTGAGGAGCAGTACTTC.

The rearrangement links TRBV4-3 to TRBJ2-5, with 7 positions matching TRBD1. Looked up from germline, CDR1 is LGHNA and CDR2 is YSLEER. The CDR3 has 15 residues. Trimming cost V 0 bases and J 4 bases; bases outside gene matches: 5. CDR3 in amino acids: CASSQDTGVGETQYF. The CDR3 nucleotides are TGCGCCAGCAGCCAAGATACAGGGGTAGGAGAGACCCAGTACTTC.

The J gene is TRBJ2-7, the V gene TRBV6-5, with 7 bases lining up with TRBD2. Germline V CDR1 and CDR2: MNHEY, SVGAGI. The CDR3 is made up of 15 amino acids. V shed 5 bases and J 3 bases; nucleotides not matched to a gene: 10. This CDR3 reads CASSPPGPGGYEQYF. The CDR3 DNA reads TGTGCCAGCAGTCCACCTGGGCCGGGGGGCTACGAGCAGTACTTC.

J is TRBJ2-1 and V is TRBV18, with D hard to call. The CDR3 totals 12 residues. Germline V CDR1 and CDR2: KGHSH, LQKENI. Trimming shortened V by 1 base and J by 6 bases, and 4 bases separated the two germline ends. The CDR3 loop is CASSPLTNEQFF. The CDR3 bases are TGTGCCAGCTCACCACTTACCAATGAGCAGTTCTTC.

CDR3 DNA sequence: TGTGCCAGCAGCATAGGACCGACAGTACCCGGCTACACCTTC. Translated, it gives CASSIGPTVPGYTF. V is TRBV5-8 and J is TRBJ1-2, with D possibly TRBD1 on 5 matching bases. V was cut by 4 bases and J by 8 bases, with 18 bases left in between. Germline CDR1 reads SGHTS; CDR2 reads YDEGEE. CDR3 length: 14 residues.

As regards this clone: Other DNA sequences in the same sample also yield this CDR3. The chain couples TRBV18 to TRBJ2-5; a possible D gene is TRBD1 (6 bases). The germline V and J ends were trimmed by 3 bases and 3 bases, with 14 bases remaining between them. Per the germline V gene, CDR1 is KGHSH and CDR2 is LQKENI. This CDR3 has 15 amino acids. The CDR3 here is CASSPGLAGEETQYF. Here the CDR3 DNA reads TGTGCCAGCTCACCGGGATTGGCAGGGGAAGAGACCCAGTACTTC.

The V and J genes are TRBV9 and TRBJ2-3; D not resolved. The germline V and J ends were trimmed by 4 bases and 2 bases, with 2 bases remaining between them. CDR3 length equals 11 residues. CDR1 and CDR2 from the germline V gene are SGDLS and YYNGEE. CDR3 nucleotides: TGTGCCAGCAGCATCACAGATACGCAGTATTTT. Amino acid sequence: CASSITDTQYF.

The J gene is TRBJ2-7, the V gene TRBV11-3, with TRBD2 identical over 7 bases. The germline gives CDR1 SGHNT, CDR2 YENEEA. The CDR3 totals 14 residues. The trim removed 9 bases at V and 2 bases at J, leaving 10 bases unmatched. This CDR3 reads CARPQLAPTYEQYF. CDR3 nucleotide sequence: TGTGCCAGACCTCAACTAGCGCCAACCTACGAGCAGTACTTC.

Remarks on this clone: Distinct nucleotide sequences in the sample also encode this CDR3. The chain joins TRBV27 to TRBJ2-7; 11 nucleotides agree with TRBD2. V gave up 5 bases and J gave up 3 bases; unmatched junction bases: 3. The germline gives CDR1 MNHEY, CDR2 SMNVEV (reference sequence). The CDR3 runs to 14 residues. The CDR3 nucleotides read TGTGCCAGCAGTCTCGGACTAGCGGGCTACGAGCAGTACTTC. Protein product: CASSLGLAGYEQYF.

This chain connects TRBV2 to TRBJ2-4; D is possibly TRBD2 (5 bases). The length of the CDR3 is 14 residues. The germline V and J ends were trimmed by 6 bases and 9 bases, with 18 bases remaining between them. CDR1 and CDR2 (germline): SNHLY, FYNNEI. CDR3 nucleotides: TGTGCCAGCAGGGAACCACCCAGCGAGGGCATTCAGTACTTC. This codes for CASREPPSEGIQYF. Full variable domain (missing parts from reference TRBV2 and TRBJ2-4): EPEVTQTPSHQVTQMGQEVILRCVPISNHLYFYWYRQILGQKVEFLVSFYNNEISEKSEIFDDQFSVERPDGSNFTLKIRSTKLEDSAMYFCASREPPSEGIQYFGAGTRLSVL.

The chain uses TRBV28 and TRBJ2-7; 15 nucleotides align to TRBD2. The CDR3 is made up of 16 amino acids. J was trimmed by 4 bases and V by 5 bases; bases with no gene match: 6. Germline values: CDR1 MDHEN, CDR2 SYDVKM. CDR3 sequence: CASSGWTSGRGYEQYF. In DNA, the CDR3 is TGTGCCAGCAGTGGATGGACTAGCGGGAGGGGGTACGAGCAGTACTTC.

This chain joins TRBV27 and TRBJ2-2, with 13 bases identical to TRBD2. J was trimmed by 2 bases and V by 8 bases; bases with no gene match: 2. The germline CDR1 and CDR2 sequences are MNHEY and SMNVEV (reference sequence). The CDR3 sequence is 15 residues long. CDR3 DNA: TGTGCCAGCGGGACTAGCGGGGTTAACACCGGGGAGCTGTTTTTT. This sequence encodes CASGTSGVNTGELFF.

Note on this clone: The sample contains more than one DNA sequence encoding this CDR3. This rearrangement joins TRBV2 to TRBJ2-5; D is unclear. The CDR3 has 11 amino acids. CDR1 and CDR2 from the germline V gene are SNHLY and FYNNEI. V lost 6 bases and J 3 bases, leaving 5 bases between the germline ends. Written as DNA, the CDR3 is TGTGCCAGCAGCGTCGAAGAGACCCAGTACTTC. Amino acid sequence: CASSVEETQYF.

This chain uses TRBV18 with TRBJ1-5, with 8 bases lining up with TRBD1. Trimming cost V 4 bases and J 10 bases; bases outside gene matches: 6. Per germline, CDR1 KGHSH and CDR2 LQKENI. The CDR3 has 13 residues. This CDR3 is CASSLTTGDPQHF. The CDR3 DNA is TGTGCCAGCTCACTCACGACAGGGGATCCCCAGCATTTT.

The V call is TRBV7-4, the J call TRBJ2-7; 7 bases align to TRBD1. V shed 5 bases, J shed 2 bases, and the junction held 6 bases outside the gene matches. Germline-derived CDR1 and CDR2 are SGHVT and SQSDAQ. CDR3 length equals 14 residues. CDR3 nucleotide sequence: TGTGCCAGCAGCGTTGGACAGGTGGCCTACGAGCAGTACTTC. Its translation is CASSVGQVAYEQYF.

This chain joins TRBV28 and TRBJ2-3; 8 nucleotides align to TRBD1. CDR3 length: 15 residues. The germline V gene encodes CDR1 MDHEN and CDR2 SYDVKM. Germline trimming cut 3 bases from V and 7 bases from J; bases unmatched to any gene: 9. The CDR3 region is CASSFETGALNTQYF. The CDR3 DNA reads TGTGCCAGCAGTTTCGAGACAGGGGCGTTAAATACGCAGTATTTT.